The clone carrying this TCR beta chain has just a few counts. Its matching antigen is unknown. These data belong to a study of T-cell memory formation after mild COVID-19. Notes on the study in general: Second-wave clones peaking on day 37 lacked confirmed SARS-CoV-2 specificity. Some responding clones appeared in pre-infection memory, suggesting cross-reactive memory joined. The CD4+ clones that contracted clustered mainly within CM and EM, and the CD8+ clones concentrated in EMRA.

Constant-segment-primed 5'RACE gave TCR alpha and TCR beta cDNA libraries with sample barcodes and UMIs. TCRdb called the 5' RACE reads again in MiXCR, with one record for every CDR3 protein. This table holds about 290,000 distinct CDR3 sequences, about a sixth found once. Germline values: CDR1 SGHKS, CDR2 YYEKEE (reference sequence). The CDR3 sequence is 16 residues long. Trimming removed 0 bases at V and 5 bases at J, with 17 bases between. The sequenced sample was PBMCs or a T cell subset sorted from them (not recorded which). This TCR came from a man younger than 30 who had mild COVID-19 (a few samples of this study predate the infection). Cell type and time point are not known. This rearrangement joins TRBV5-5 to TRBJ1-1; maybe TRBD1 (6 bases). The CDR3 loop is CASSLGLGGKVTEAFF. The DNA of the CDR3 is TGTGCCAGCAGCTTGGGCCTGGGGGGCAAGGTAACTGAAGCTTTCTTT.